The rows below give T cell receptor beta chains drawn from one sample of a study of cytomegalovirus exposure and HLA in healthy donors. Sequenced by immunoSEQ multiplex PCR; TCRdb stores in-frame clones only, minus some. Altogether about 160,000 clones are present, roughly 84% being singletons, with the ten largest covering about 2%. The specimen sequenced was PBMCs. The source is a man aged 18 to 30 in good health and CMV-seropositive. CDR3s include the opening cysteine and the closing phenylalanine or tryptophan. Each record gives: clone size, V gene, J gene, D gene, CDR3 DNA, CDR3 protein. D genes are given only for firm matches. Size is omitted from some rows. Given values are once, few, many or a class for expanded clones.

few	TRBV6-4	TRBJ2-3	-	TGTGCCAGCAGTGACTCGGCGGCAGGGAGGACAGATACGCAGTATTTT	CASSDSAAGRTDTQYF
-	TRBV30	TRBJ1-1	-	TGTGGGTACAGCCGGATGAACACTGAAGCTTTCTTT	CGYSRMNTEAFF
-	TRBV2	TRBJ2-1	-	TGTGCCACTACCCGAACCTTTAATGAGCAGTTCTTC	CATTRTFNEQFF
-	TRBV12-5	TRBJ2-3	-	TGTGCTAGTGTCTCAACGGAGGCGACCCTTAGCACAGATACGCAGTATTTT	CASVSTEATLSTDTQYF
-	TRBV7-6	TRBJ2-7	-	TGTGCCAGCAGTGAAAGGACGTCGCAGGGAAAACCCTACGAGCAGTACTTC	CASSERTSQGKPYEQYF
-	TRBV9	TRBJ2-1	TRBD2	TGTGCCAGTCAACCTAGCGGGGGGGAATTAGGGTACAATGAGCAGTTCTTC	CASQPSGGELGYNEQFF
once	TRBV5-6	TRBJ1-5	-	TGTGCCAGCAGCTTAGGGGGGGTGAGCAATCAGCCCCAGCATTTT	CASSLGGVSNQPQHF
-	TRBV7-2	TRBJ1-1	TRBD1	TGTGCCAGCAGTTTTGACAGGGTGAACACTGAAGCTTTCTTT	CASSFDRVNTEAFF
once	TRBV7-6	TRBJ1-2	TRBD1	TGTGCCAGCAGCTCTACAGGGGGTGATGGCTACACCTTC	CASSSTGGDGYTF
-	TRBV19	TRBJ1-4	TRBD1	TGTGCCAGTAGTTTGACAGGGTTTAACACTAATGAAAAACTGTTTTTT	CASSLTGFNTNEKLFF
-	TRBV5-1	TRBJ1-2	-	TGCGCCAGCAGCCCCGGCAGCGAAACTAGCTATGGCTACACCTTC	CASSPGSETSYGYTF
-	TRBV2	TRBJ1-2	-	TGTGCCAGCAGGGCGACAGTCTATGGCTACACCTTC	CASRATVYGYTF
few	TRBV19	TRBJ2-7	-	TGTGCCAGTAGTATGGGTGAGGTGAACTACGAGCAGTACTTC	CASSMGEVNYEQYF
-	TRBV7-2	TRBJ1-5	TRBD1	TGTGCCAGCAGCTCTCTCTCTGCCGGGACAGGGCGCAATCAGCCCCAGCATTTT	CASSSLSAGTGRNQPQHF
-	TRBV5-1	TRBJ2-3	-	TGCGCCAGCAGCTTTGACTCCCCTAGCACAGATACGCAGTATTTT	CASSFDSPSTDTQYF
-	TRBV11-3	TRBJ1-1	-	TGTGCCAGCAGCTTAGTGCAGGGAAGGGCTTTCTTT	CASSLVQGRAFF
-	TRBV29-1	TRBJ2-7	TRBD1	TGCAGCCCCGGGGGACACAGGGGGCGAGAGCAGTACTTC	CSPGGHRGREQYF
-	TRBV9	TRBJ2-5	TRBD2	TGTGCCAGCAGCGGAGGGACTAGCTGGGAGACCCAGTACTTC	CASSGGTSWETQYF
-	TRBV29-1	TRBJ1-5	TRBD1	TGCAGCGTGAGACAGGGAACTCAGCCCCAGCATTTT	CSVRQGTQPQHF
few	TRBV5-6	TRBJ2-1	-	TGTGCCAGCAGCGCGACTCAAGACCAGTTCTTC	CASSATQDQFF
once	TRBV19	TRBJ1-2	-	TGTGCCAGTAGTCAGACTGCGAACTATGGCTACACCTTC	CASSQTANYGYTF
-	TRBV18	TRBJ1-2	TRBD1	TGTGCCAGCTCACCACCGGGACAGGGAAGCTATGGCTACACCTTC	CASSPPGQGSYGYTF
-	TRBV30	TRBJ1-2	-	TGTGCGCGTAACCAGGGCTCGAAGGATGGCTACACCTTC	CARNQGSKDGYTF
-	TRBV30	TRBJ2-3	TRBD1	TGTGCCTGGAGTACGACAGGGGGCGTCGCAGATACGCAGTATTTT	CAWSTTGGVADTQYF
few	TRBV14	TRBJ2-5	TRBD2	TGTGCCAGCAGCCAACTAGCGGGGGCTCAAGAGACCCAGTACTTC	CASSQLAGAQETQYF
-	TRBV7-2	TRBJ1-2	-	TGTGCCAGCAGCCCCAATACAGGGACGGGTGGCTACACCTTC	CASSPNTGTGGYTF
once	TRBV10-2	TRBJ2-3	-	TGCGCCAGCAGTGAGTCGGGCCTGCTGACGACAGATACGCAGTATTTT	CASSESGLLTTDTQYF
-	TRBV18	TRBJ2-3	TRBD2	TGTGCCAGCTCCTCGAAGCAGGTAGCGGGGGGCACAGATACGCAGTATTTT	CASSSKQVAGGTDTQYF
-	TRBV7-8	TRBJ2-5	TRBD1	TGTGCCAGCAGCTCAAGATGGTATACGGATAAGGGGGCGCGGGAGACCCAGTACTTC	CASSSRWYTDKGARETQYF
-	TRBV6-6	TRBJ1-2	-	TGTGCCAGCAGTTACCCGAGCGGGGGAGGCGGCTACACCTTC	CASSYPSGGGGYTF
-	TRBV4-1	TRBJ1-4	-	TGCGCCAGCAGCCAAGTATTCCTGAATGAAAAACTGTTTTTT	CASSQVFLNEKLFF
-	TRBV9	TRBJ2-7	TRBD1	TGTGCCAGCAGCGCCTCCCCGGGACAGGGGGTCGAGCAGTACTTC	CASSASPGQGVEQYF
once	TRBV11-2	TRBJ2-5	TRBD2	TGTGCCAGCAGCTTCTTATCTAGCGGGGGGCCGCGGGAGACCCAGTACTTC	CASSFLSSGGPRETQYF
-	TRBV7-3	TRBJ2-2	TRBD1	TGTGCCAGCAGCTCGACAGGGGCGGACACCGGGGAGCTGTTTTTT	CASSSTGADTGELFF
-	TRBV7-9	TRBJ2-7	TRBD1	TGTGCCAGCAGCCATCGACAGGGGGGATACGAGCAGTACTTC	CASSHRQGGYEQYF
-	TRBV12-2	TRBJ2-6	-	TGTGCAAGTCGGCTTGCTGGGACAGACTTCTCTGGGGCCAACGTCCTGACTTTC	CASRLAGTDFSGANVLTF
-	TRBV6-5	TRBJ1-3	-	TGTGCCAGCAGTTACTCAATGACAGGTGGAAACACCATATATTTT	CASSYSMTGGNTIYF